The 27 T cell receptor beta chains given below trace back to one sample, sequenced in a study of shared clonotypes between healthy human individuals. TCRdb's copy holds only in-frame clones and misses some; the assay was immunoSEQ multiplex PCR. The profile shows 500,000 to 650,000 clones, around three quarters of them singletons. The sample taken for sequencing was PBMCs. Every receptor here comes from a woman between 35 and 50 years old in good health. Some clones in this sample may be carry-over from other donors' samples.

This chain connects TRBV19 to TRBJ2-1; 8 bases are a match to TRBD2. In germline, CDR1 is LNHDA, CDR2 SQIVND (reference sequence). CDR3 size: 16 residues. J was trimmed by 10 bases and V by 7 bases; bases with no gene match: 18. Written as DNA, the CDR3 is TGTGCCAGTACCATAAGGGCGGGAGGCGCCGGGGGCGAGCAGTTCTTC. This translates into CASTIRAGGAGGEQFF.

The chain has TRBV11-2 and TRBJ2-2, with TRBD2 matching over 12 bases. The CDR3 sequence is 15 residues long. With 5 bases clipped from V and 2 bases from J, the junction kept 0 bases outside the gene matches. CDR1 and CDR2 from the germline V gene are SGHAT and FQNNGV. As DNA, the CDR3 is TGTGCCAGCAGCGGACTAGCGGGAAACACCGGGGAGCTGTTTTTT. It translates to CASSGLAGNTGELFF.

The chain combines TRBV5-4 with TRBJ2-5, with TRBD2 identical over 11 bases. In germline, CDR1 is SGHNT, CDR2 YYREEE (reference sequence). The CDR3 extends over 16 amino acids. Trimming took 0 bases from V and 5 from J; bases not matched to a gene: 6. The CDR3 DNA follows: TGTGCCAGCAGCTTGGGTGTTAGCGGGAGGGTTGAGACCCAGTACTTC. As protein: CASSLGVSGRVETQYF.

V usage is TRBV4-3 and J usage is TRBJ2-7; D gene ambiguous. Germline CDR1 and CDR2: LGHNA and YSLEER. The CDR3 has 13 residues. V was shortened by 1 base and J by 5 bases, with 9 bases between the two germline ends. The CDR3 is CASSQGLENEQYF. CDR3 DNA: TGCGCCAGCAGCCAAGGTCTAGAAAACGAGCAGTACTTC.

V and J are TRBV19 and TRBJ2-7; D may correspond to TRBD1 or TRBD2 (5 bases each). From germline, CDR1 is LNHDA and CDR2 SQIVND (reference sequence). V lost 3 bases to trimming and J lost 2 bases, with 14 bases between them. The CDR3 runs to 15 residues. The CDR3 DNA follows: TGTGCCAGTAGTATTAAAGGGACCGCTGCCTACGAGCAGTACTTC. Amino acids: CASSIKGTAAYEQYF.

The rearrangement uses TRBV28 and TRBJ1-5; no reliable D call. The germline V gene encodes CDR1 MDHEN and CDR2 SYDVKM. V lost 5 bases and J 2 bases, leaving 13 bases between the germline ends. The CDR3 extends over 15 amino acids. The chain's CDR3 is CASSPVRVGNQPQHF. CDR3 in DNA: TGTGCCAGCAGTCCCGTGAGGGTTGGCAATCAGCCCCAGCATTTT.

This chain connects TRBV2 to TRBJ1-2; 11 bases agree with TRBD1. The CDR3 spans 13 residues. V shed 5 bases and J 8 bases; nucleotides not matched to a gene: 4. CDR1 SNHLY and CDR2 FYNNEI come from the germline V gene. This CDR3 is CASSRDRGSGYTF. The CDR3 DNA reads TGTGCCAGCAGTCGGGACAGGGGGTCGGGCTACACCTTC.

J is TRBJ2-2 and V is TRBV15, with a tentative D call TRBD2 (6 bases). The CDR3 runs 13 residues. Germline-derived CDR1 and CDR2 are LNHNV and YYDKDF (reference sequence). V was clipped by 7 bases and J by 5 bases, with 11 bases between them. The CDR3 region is CATTRDLTGELFF. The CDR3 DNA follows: TGTGCCACCACCCGGGACTTAACCGGGGAGCTGTTTTTT.

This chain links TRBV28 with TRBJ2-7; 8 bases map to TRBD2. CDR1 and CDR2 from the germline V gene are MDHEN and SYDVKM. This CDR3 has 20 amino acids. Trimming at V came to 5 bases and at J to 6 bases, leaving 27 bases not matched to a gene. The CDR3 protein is CASSPKPFSGSWAPFSEQYF. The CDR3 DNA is TGTGCCAGCAGTCCAAAACCCTTCAGCGGGAGTTGGGCCCCGTTTTCCGAGCAGTACTTC. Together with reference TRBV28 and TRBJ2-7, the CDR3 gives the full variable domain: DVKVTQSSRYLVKRTGEKVFLECVQDMDHENMFWYRQDPGLGLRLIYFSYDVKMKEKGDIPEGYSVSREKKERFSLILESASTNQTSMYLCASSPKPFSGSWAPFSEQYFGPGTRLTVT.

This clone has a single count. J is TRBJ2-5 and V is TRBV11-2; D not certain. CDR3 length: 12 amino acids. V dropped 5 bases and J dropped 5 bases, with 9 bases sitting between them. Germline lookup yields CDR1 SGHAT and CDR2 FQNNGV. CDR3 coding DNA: TGTGCCAGCAGCGGATCCAGGGAGACCCAGTACTTC. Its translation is CASSGSRETQYF.

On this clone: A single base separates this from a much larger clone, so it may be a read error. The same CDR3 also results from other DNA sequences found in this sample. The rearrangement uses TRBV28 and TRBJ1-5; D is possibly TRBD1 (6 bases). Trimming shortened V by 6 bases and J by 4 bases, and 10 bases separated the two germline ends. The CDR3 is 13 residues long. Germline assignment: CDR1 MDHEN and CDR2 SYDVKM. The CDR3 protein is CASSRTVNQPQHF. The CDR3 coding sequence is TGTGCCAGCAGCAGGACAGTTAATCAGCCCCAGCATTTT.

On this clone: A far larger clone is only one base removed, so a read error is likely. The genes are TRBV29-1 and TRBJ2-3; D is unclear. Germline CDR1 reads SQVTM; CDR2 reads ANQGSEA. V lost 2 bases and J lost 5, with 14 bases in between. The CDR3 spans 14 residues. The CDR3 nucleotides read TGCAGCGTTGAATCTGCGGTACTACAAGATACGCAGTATTTT. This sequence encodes CSVESAVLQDTQYF.

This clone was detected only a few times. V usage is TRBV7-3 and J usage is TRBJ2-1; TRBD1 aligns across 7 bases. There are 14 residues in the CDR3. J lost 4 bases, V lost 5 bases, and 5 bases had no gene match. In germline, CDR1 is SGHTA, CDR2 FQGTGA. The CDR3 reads CASSPRTGYNEQFF. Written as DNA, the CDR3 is TGTGCCAGCAGCCCACGGACAGGTTACAATGAGCAGTTCTTC.

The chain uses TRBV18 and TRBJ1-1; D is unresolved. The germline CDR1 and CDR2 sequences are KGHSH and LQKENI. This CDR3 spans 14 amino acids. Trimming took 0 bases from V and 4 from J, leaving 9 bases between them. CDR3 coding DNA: TGTGCCAGCTCACCACCGTCTTTGGGCACTGAAGCTTTCTTT. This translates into CASSPPSLGTEAFF. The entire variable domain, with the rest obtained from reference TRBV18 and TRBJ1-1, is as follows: NAGVMQNPRHLVRRRGQEARLRCSPMKGHSHVYWYRQLPEEGLKFMVYLQKENIIDESGMPKERFSAEFPKEGPSILRIQQVVRGDSAAYFCASSPPSLGTEAFFGQGTRLTVV.

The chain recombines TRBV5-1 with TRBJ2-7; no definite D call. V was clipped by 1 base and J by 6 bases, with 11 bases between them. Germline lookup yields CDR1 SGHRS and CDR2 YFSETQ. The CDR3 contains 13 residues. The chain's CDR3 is CASSLSEASEQYF. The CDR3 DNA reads TGCGCCAGCAGCTTGTCCGAGGCGAGCGAGCAGTACTTC.

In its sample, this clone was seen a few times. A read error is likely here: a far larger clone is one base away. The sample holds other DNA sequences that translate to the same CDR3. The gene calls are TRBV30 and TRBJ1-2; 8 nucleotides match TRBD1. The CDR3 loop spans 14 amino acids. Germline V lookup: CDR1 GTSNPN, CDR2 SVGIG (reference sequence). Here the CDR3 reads CAWRRDRSNYGYTF. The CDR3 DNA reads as TGTGCCTGGAGACGGGACAGGAGTAACTATGGCTACACCTTT.

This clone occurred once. Written as DNA, the CDR3 is TGTGCCAGCAGCTCGGGACAGTCTCCAGAGACCCAGTACTTC. It is translated as CASSSGQSPETQYF. V gene TRBV7-3 combines with J gene TRBJ2-5, with TRBD1 matching 7 bases. Germline lookup yields CDR1 SGHTA and CDR2 FQGTGA. V gave up 4 bases and J gave up 4 bases; unmatched junction bases: 6. The length of the CDR3 is 14 residues. The whole variable domain, filled in from reference TRBV7-3 and TRBJ2-5, reads GAGVSQTPSNKVTEKGKYVELRCDPISGHTALYWYRQSLGQGPEFLIYFQGTGAADDSGLPNDRFFAVRPEGSVSTLKIQRTERGDSAVYLCASSSGQSPETQYFGPGTRLLVL.

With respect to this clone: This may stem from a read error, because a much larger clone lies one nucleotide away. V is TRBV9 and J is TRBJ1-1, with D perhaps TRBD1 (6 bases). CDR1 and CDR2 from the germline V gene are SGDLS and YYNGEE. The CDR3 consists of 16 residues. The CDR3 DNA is TGTGCCAGCAGCGTAGGAGAGGGACACCGAAACATTGAAGCTTTCTTT. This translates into CASSVGEGHRNIEAFF.

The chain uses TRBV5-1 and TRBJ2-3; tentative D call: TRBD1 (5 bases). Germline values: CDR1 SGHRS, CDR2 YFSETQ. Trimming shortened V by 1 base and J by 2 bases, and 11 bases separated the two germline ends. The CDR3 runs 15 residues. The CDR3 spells CASSLHWGITDTQYF. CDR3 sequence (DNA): TGCGCCAGCAGCTTGCACTGGGGCATCACAGATACGCAGTATTTT.

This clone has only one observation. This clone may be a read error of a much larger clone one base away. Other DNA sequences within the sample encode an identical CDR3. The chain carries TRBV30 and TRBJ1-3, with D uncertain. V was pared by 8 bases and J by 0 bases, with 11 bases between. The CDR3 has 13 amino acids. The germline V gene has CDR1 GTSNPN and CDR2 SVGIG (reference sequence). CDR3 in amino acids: CARDSSSGNTIYF. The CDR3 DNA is TGTGCCCGGGATAGTTCCTCTGGAAACACCATATATTTT.

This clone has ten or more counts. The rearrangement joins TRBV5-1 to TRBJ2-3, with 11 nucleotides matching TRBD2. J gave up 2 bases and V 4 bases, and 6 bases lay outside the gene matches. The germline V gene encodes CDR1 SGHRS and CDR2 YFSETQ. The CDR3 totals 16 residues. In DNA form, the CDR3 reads TGCGCCAGCAGCAGCGGGACTAGCGGTCTCACAGATACGCAGTATTTT. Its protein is CASSSGTSGLTDTQYF. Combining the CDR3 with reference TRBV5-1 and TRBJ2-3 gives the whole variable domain KAGVTQTPRYLIKTRGQQVTLSCSPISGHRSVSWYQQTPGQGLQFLFEYFSETQRNKGNFPGRFSGRQFSNSRSEMNVSTLELGDSALYLCASSSGTSGLTDTQYFGPGTRLTVL.

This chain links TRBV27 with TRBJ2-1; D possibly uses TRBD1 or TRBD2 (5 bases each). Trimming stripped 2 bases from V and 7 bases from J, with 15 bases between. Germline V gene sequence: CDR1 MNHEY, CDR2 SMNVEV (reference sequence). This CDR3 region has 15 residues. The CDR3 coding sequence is TGTGCCAGCAGTTTAGGAGCAGGGTGGGGGAATGAGCAGTTCTTC. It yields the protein CASSLGAGWGNEQFF.

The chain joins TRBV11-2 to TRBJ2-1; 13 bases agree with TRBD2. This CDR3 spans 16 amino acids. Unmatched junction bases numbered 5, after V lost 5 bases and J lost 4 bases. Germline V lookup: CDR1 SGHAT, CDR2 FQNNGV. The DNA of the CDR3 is TGTGCCAGCAGCCGACTAGCGGGAGGACCGTACAATGAGCAGTTCTTC. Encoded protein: CASSRLAGGPYNEQFF.

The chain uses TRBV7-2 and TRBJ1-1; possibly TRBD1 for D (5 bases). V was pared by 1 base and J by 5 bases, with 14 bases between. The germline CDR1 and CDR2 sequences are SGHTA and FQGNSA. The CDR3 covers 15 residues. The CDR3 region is CASSLVGVGSTEAFF. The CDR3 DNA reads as TGTGCCAGCAGCTTAGTAGGGGTAGGCAGTACTGAAGCTTTCTTT.

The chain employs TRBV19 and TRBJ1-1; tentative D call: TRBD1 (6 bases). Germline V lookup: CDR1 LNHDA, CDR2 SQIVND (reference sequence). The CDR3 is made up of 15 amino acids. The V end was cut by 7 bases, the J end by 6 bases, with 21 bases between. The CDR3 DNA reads TGTGCCAGTACCCGGGGGGCCCTAGATCCCTCTGAAGCTTTCTTT. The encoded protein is CASTRGALDPSEAFF.

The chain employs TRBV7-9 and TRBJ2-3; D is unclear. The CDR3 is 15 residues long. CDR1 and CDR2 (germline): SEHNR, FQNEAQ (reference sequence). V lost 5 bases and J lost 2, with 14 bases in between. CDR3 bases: TGTGCCAGCAGCAAGATTGGGGTTTCCACAGATACGCAGTATTTT. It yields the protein CASSKIGVSTDTQYF.

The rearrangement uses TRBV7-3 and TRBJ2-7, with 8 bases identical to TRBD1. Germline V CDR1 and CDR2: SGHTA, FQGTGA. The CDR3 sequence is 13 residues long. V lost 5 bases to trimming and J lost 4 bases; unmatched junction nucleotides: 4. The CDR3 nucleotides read TGTGCCAGCAGCCCATGGACAGGGTACGAGCAGTACTTC. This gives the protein CASSPWTGYEQYF.